Listed here are 11 T cell receptor beta chains from one sample, sequenced in a study of identical twins. TCRdb ran MiXCR on the 5' RACE reads and lists one entry per CDR3 protein. The sample lists 650,000 to 750,000 distinct CDR3 sequences, approximately 22% occurring once. These sequences were also reported in another study, on T cells expressing NK-cell markers.

Sequences were obtained from PBMCs. The source of these receptors is a woman aged 18 to 35 in good health.

This clonotype appeared a few times. The rearrangement uses TRBV20-1 and TRBJ2-1; 13 bases match TRBD2. The germline CDR1 and CDR2 sequences are DFQATT and SNEGSKA (reference sequence). The trim removed 5 bases at V and 11 bases at J, leaving 9 bases unmatched. CDR3 length: 14 residues. The CDR3 nucleotides read TGCAGTGCTGGCGACTGGACTAGCGGGGGAAAGCAGTTCTTC. This translates into CSAGDWTSGGKQFF.

This clonotype was picked up a small number of times. The chain combines TRBV4-1 with TRBJ2-1; D might be TRBD2 (7 bases). The CDR3 is 16 residues long. In germline, CDR1 is MGHRA, CDR2 YSYEKL. V gave up 1 base and J gave up 6 bases, with 16 bases separating them. The CDR3 reads CASSQVGAPSGNEQFF. Written as DNA, the CDR3 is TGCGCCAGCAGCCAAGTGGGGGCCCCTAGCGGCAATGAGCAGTTCTTC.

Comments on this clonotype: One end of the junction varies from germline; a read error may be responsible. V usage is TRBV7-7 and J usage is TRBJ2-1; possibly TRBD1 for D (6 bases). The CDR3 length is 13 residues. From germline, CDR1 is SSHAT and CDR2 FNYEAQ (reference sequence). Written as DNA, the CDR3 is TGTGCTAGCAGCCAGGACAGAAACAATGAGCAGTTCTTC. It specifies CASSQDRNNEQFF.

In this sample, this clonotype turned up once. J is TRBJ2-3 and V is TRBV11-2; TRBD2 is a possible D gene (6 bases). Germline-derived CDR1 and CDR2 are SGHAT and FQNNGV. The CDR3 totals 16 residues. With 1 base removed from V and 5 bases from J, the gap between germline ends came to 16 bases. The CDR3 protein is CASSLVVGIGGDTQYF. The CDR3 DNA reads TGTGCCAGCAGCTTAGTAGTTGGGATCGGGGGAGATACGCAGTATTTT.

This clonotype was recorded many times. CDR3 sequence: CASSVPRGAMYF. The CDR3 DNA sequence: TGTGCCAGCAGCGTACCCCGCGGGGCTATGTACTTC. The V and J genes are TRBV3-1 and TRBJ2-7, with D possibly being TRBD2 (6 bases). Trimming pared 5 bases from V and 12 bases from J, leaving 17 bases between. The germline CDR1 and CDR2 sequences are LGHDT and YNNKEL (reference sequence). This CDR3 spans 12 amino acids.

The sample holds a few counts of this clonotype. V gene TRBV5-1 combines with J gene TRBJ1-2, with a tentative D call TRBD1 (5 bases). Germline lookup yields CDR1 SGHRS and CDR2 YFSETQ. The CDR3 totals 14 residues. V shed 0 bases and J shed 3 bases, with 9 bases lying between them. CDR3 in amino acids: CASSLEGTYYGYTF. In nucleotides, the CDR3 is TGCGCCAGCAGCTTGGAGGGGACGTACTATGGCTACACCTTC.

This clonotype occurred many times. V and J are TRBV12-3 or TRBV12-4 and TRBJ2-3, with D unclear. V was pared by 4 bases and J by 1 base, with 9 bases between. The CDR3 is 14 amino acids. CDR3 amino acids: CASSYPGRTDTQYF. CDR3 bases: TGTGCCAGCAGTTATCCCGGCCGCACAGATACGCAGTATTTT.

This clonotype occurred once. This chain joins TRBV7-6 and TRBJ2-3; TRBD1 or TRBD2 may be the D gene (6 bases each). Germline CDR1 reads SGHVS; CDR2 reads FNYEAQ. The V gene lost 7 bases and the J gene lost 3 bases, with 14 bases spanning the gap. CDR3 size: 14 residues. This CDR3 reads CASTRGQGTDTQYF. The DNA for the CDR3 is TGTGCCAGCACCCGGGGGCAGGGTACAGATACGCAGTATTTT.

This clonotype was recorded a few times. The CDR3 region is CAISEVTKGNEQFF. The DNA for the CDR3 is TGTGCCATCAGTGAGGTGACCAAAGGGAATGAGCAGTTCTTC. The chain is built from TRBV10-3 and TRBJ2-1; D is undetermined. CDR3 length: 14 amino acids. Germline V CDR1 and CDR2: ENHRY, SYGVKD. The V end lost 2 bases, the J end lost 7 bases, and 12 bases lay between the germline ends.

This clonotype was recorded many times. V and J are TRBV12-3 or TRBV12-4 and TRBJ1-5, with D maybe TRBD1 (6 bases). V was trimmed by 6 bases and J by 1 base, leaving 16 bases between them. This CDR3 contains 16 residues. The DNA for the CDR3 is TGTGCCAGCAGCCCCCAGGGGATGGGGAGCAATCAGCCCCAGCATTTT. Translating gives CASSPQGMGSNQPQHF.

The rearrangement links TRBV6-5 to TRBJ1-2; TRBD1 aligns across 8 bases. The length of the CDR3 is 17 residues. V was pared by 2 bases and J by 3 bases, with 11 bases of the junction left unmatched. Germline CDR1 MNHEY, CDR2 SVGAGI. DNA of the CDR3: TGTGCCAGCAGTTACCAGGGGGCAGGGGGCAGGGACTATGGCTACACCTTC. Translation gives CASSYQGAGGRDYGYTF.